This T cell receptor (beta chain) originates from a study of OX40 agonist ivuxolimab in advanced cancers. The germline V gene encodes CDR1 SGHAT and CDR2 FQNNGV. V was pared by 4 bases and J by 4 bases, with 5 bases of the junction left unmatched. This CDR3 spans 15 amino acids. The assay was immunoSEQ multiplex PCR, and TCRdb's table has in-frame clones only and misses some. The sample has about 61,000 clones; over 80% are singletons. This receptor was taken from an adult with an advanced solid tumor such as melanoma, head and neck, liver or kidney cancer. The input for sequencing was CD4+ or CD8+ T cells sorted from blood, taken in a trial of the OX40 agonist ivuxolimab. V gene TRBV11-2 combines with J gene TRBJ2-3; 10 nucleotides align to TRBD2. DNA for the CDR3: TGTGCCAGCAGCTCAGCTAGCGGGGGCTCAGATACGCAGTATTTT. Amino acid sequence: CASSSASGGSDTQYF.